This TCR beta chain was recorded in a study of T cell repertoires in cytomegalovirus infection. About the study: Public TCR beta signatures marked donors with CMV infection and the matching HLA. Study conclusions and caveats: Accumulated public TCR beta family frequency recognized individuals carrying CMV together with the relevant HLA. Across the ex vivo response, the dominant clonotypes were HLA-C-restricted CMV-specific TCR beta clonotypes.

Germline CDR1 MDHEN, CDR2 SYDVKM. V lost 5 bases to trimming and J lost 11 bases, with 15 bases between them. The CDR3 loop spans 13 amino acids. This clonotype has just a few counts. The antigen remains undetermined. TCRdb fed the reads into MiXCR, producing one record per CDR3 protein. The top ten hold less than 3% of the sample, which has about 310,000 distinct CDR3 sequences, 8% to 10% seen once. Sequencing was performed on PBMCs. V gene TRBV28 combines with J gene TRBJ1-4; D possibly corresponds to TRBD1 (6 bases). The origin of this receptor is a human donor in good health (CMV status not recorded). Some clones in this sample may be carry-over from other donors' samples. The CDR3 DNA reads TGTGCCAGCAGTCGTCGAGAGGGGGGGAAACTGTTTTTT. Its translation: CASSRREGGKLFF.